The sequence of this TCR beta chain was determined in a study of cytomegalovirus exposure and HLA in healthy donors. PCR employed 60 Vbeta and 13 Jbeta primers. Here immunoSEQ multiplex PCR was the method, and the copy in TCRdb shows in-frame clones only, minus some. The data contain about 92,000 clones, about 83% of them singletons. This CDR3 has 16 residues. V was shortened by 1 base and J by 0 bases, with 10 bases between the two germline ends. CDR1 is SGHTA and CDR2 is FQGNSA in the germline V gene. The sample consisted of PBMCs. The origin of this receptor is a woman between 18 and 29 years old in good health and CMV-seropositive. This chain joins TRBV7-2 and TRBJ1-5; D is ambiguous. The CDR3 here is CASSLVGGDSNQPQHF. The CDR3, as DNA: TGTGCCAGCAGCTTAGTCGGCGGGGATAGCAATCAGCCCCAGCATTTT.